The source of this T cell receptor beta chain is a study of T cells in localized non-small cell lung cancer. Generated by immunoSEQ multiplex PCR, the TCRdb table keeps only in-frame clones and is missing some. The data hold around 78,000 clones, with around 90% observed a single time. Study-wide results and caveats: Longer survival (overall) was linked to higher T cell density in blood.

This CDR3 contains 15 residues. Trimming pared 5 bases from V and 5 bases from J, leaving 16 bases between. Germline values: CDR1 PRHDT, CDR2 FYEKMQ (reference sequence). A word on this clone: The antigen remains undetermined.

The source material was peripheral blood, sampled before any cancer treatment. This TCR was recovered from a woman aged 40-69 years with stage I squamous cell lung carcinoma. V and J are TRBV13 and TRBJ1-5, with D unresolved. The CDR3 nucleotides read TGTGCCAGCAGCGCCAACCCCAATACGGATCAGCCCCAGCATTTT. Its translation: CASSANPNTDQPQHF.